Following are 28 T cell receptor beta chains from one sample sequenced in a study of response to subunit inactivated influenza vaccine. One entry per CDR3 protein, called by TCRdb with MiXCR from the RT-PCR reads. This table holds around 850,000 distinct CDR3 sequences, roughly 20% found once. The sample consisted of PBMCs from blood, taken 4 to 6 days after vaccination. The receptor set was obtained from a man aged 50-59 years who received an inactivated influenza vaccine.

A few counts support this clonotype. The chain carries TRBV5-6 and TRBJ2-7; tentative D call: TRBD1 (6 bases). Trimming removed 5 bases at V and 5 bases at J, with 17 bases between. This CDR3 is 14 amino acids long. Germline assignment: CDR1 SGHDT and CDR2 YYEEEE. The CDR3 here is CASRHTGKRNEQYF. The CDR3 DNA follows: TGTGCCAGCAGACACACAGGGAAAAGGAACGAGCAGTACTTC.

This clonotype has a handful of counts. CDR3 protein: CASSPRVGASRDKTQYF. In DNA, the CDR3 is TGTGCCAGCAGCCCGAGAGTGGGAGCTAGCCGGGATAAGACCCAGTACTTC. J is TRBJ2-5 and V is TRBV9; D might be TRBD2 (5 bases). This CDR3 has 17 amino acids. V gave up 4 bases and J gave up 6 bases, with 25 bases separating them. Germline CDR1 and CDR2: SGDLS and YYNGEE.

J is TRBJ1-2 and V is TRBV7-9; D is undetermined. The CDR3 length is 16 residues. Germline CDR1 and CDR2: SEHNR and FQNEAQ (reference sequence). Trimming removed 1 base at V and 0 bases at J, with 12 bases between. CDR3 amino acids: CASSLGGHPPNYGYTF. Here the CDR3 DNA reads TGTGCCAGCAGCTTAGGTGGTCACCCGCCTAACTATGGCTACACCTTC.

This clonotype was found many times. V usage is TRBV7-2 and J usage is TRBJ2-7; 9 bases match TRBD2. CDR3 length equals 14 residues. CDR1 and CDR2 (germline): SGHTA, FQGNSA. V lost 4 bases, J lost 2 bases, and 3 bases stayed unmatched. The CDR3: CASSSTSGPYEQYF. In DNA form, the CDR3 reads TGTGCCAGCAGCTCGACTAGCGGCCCCTACGAGCAGTACTTC.

This clonotype was counted at least ten times. V gene TRBV4-2 combines with J gene TRBJ2-7; weak D call: TRBD2 (7 bases). The CDR3 extends over 18 amino acids. The germline gives CDR1 LGHNA, CDR2 YNFKEQ. The V end lost 0 bases, the J end lost 2 bases, and 20 bases lay between the germline ends. The CDR3 reads CASSQEGLSRGAPYEQYF. CDR3 nucleotide sequence: TGTGCCAGCAGCCAAGAGGGTCTTAGCCGGGGGGCCCCCTACGAGCAGTACTTC.

The chain recombines TRBV27 with TRBJ2-1; 10 nucleotides match TRBD1. The germline V gene has CDR1 MNHEY and CDR2 SMNVEV (reference sequence). This CDR3 region has 16 residues. Trimming removed 6 bases from V and 7 bases from J; junction bases left unmatched: 12. CDR3 region: CASSRGTGESKNEQFF. CDR3 DNA: TGTGCCAGCAGCCGAGGGACAGGGGAAAGTAAGAATGAGCAGTTCTTC.

This clonotype was found a few times. This rearrangement joins TRBV7-9 to TRBJ2-3, with D tentatively TRBD1 (6 bases). V lost 2 bases, J lost 0 bases, and 12 bases lay in between. The germline V gene encodes CDR1 SEHNR and CDR2 FQNEAQ (reference sequence). This CDR3 region has 16 residues. CDR3 nucleotides: TGTGCCAGCAGCTTAACAGGGACGACTAGCACAGATACGCAGTATTTT. Its protein product is CASSLTGTTSTDTQYF.

CDR3 sequence reads: CASSPDGTGVYEQYF. The CDR3 DNA sequence: TGTGCCAGCAGTCCCGACGGGACAGGGGTATACGAGCAGTACTTC. This sequence joins TRBV28 and TRBJ2-7; 10 bases fit TRBD1. Germline V gives CDR1 MDHEN, CDR2 SYDVKM. The CDR3 is 15 residues long. V lost 5 bases and J lost 4; bases outside the gene matches: 8.

This clonotype was detected ten times or more. The rearrangement joins TRBV12-3 or TRBV12-4 to TRBJ2-7; 9 positions agree with TRBD1. V shed 5 bases, J shed 4 bases, and the junction held 9 bases outside the gene matches. The CDR3 covers 15 residues. The DNA for the CDR3 is TGTGCCAGCAGTAGCGGGACAGGGAGAAGGTACGAGCAGTACTTC. Protein product: CASSSGTGRRYEQYF.

This clonotype has a handful of counts. V is TRBV5-6 and J is TRBJ1-3; D unresolved. The germline V gene encodes CDR1 SGHDT and CDR2 YYEEEE. The CDR3 spans 12 residues. V was clipped by 2 bases and J by 2 bases, with 2 bases between them. The CDR3 DNA reads as TGTGCCAGCAGCTTTACTGGAAACACCATATATTTT. Its protein product is CASSFTGNTIYF.

A few counts support this clonotype. This chain joins TRBV6-6 and TRBJ2-7; possibly TRBD1 or TRBD2 for D (5 bases each). The germline V gene has CDR1 MNHNY and CDR2 SVGAGI (reference sequence). Trimming left V 7 bases short and J 2 bases short, with 12 bases between. This CDR3 spans 13 amino acids. CDR3 sequence reads: CASTRDGTYEQYF. CDR3 in DNA: TGTGCCAGCACCAGGGACGGTACCTACGAGCAGTACTTC.

Concerning this clonotype itself: With a much larger clone just one base away, this may be a read error. The chain has TRBV6-6 and TRBJ2-7; D uncertain. V was clipped by 4 bases and J by 6 bases, with 13 bases between them. The V gene's germline CDR1 is MNHNY and CDR2 SVGAGI (reference sequence). The length of the CDR3 is 13 residues. The CDR3 here is CASSLSCKAEQYF. The CDR3 nucleotides are TGTGCCAGCAGTTTATCGTGCAAGGCCGAGCAGTACTTC.

The chain employs TRBV6-5 and TRBJ2-7; 8 bases line up with TRBD2. The J segment lost 4 bases and the V segment lost 1 base, leaving 9 bases of the junction unmatched. Germline CDR1 MNHEY, CDR2 SVGAGI. The CDR3 totals 16 residues. Here the CDR3 DNA reads TGTGCCAGCAGTTACTTACGAGCGGGAGTTGGGTACGAGCAGTACTTC. Amino acid sequence: CASSYLRAGVGYEQYF.

This clonotype was found a few times. The J gene is TRBJ1-5, the V gene TRBV18; no definite D call. V was trimmed by 1 base and J by 0 bases, leaving 10 bases between them. There are 16 residues in the CDR3. CDR1 KGHSH and CDR2 LQKENI come from the germline V gene. The CDR3 spells CASSPLPPYSNQPQHF. CDR3 sequence (DNA): TGTGCCAGCTCACCACTTCCACCCTATAGCAATCAGCCCCAGCATTTT.

This clonotype showed up just a few times. The chain carries TRBV12-3 or TRBV12-4 and TRBJ2-7; no firm D call. Trimming took 6 bases from V and 0 from J, leaving 9 bases between them. The CDR3 sequence is 13 residues long. The CDR3 coding sequence is TGTGCCAGCAGCTACCGGCCCTCCTACGAGCAGTACTTC. Amino acid sequence: CASSYRPSYEQYF.

At least ten counts were recorded for this clonotype. The chain is built from TRBV5-1 and TRBJ2-1, with D possibly matching TRBD2 (6 bases). From germline, CDR1 is SGHRS and CDR2 YFSETQ. Trimming took 2 bases from V and 0 from J, leaving 9 bases between them. The CDR3 is 15 residues long. CDR3: CASSFLAISYNEQFF. CDR3 bases: TGCGCCAGCAGCTTTCTAGCGATCTCCTACAATGAGCAGTTCTTC.

The chain is built from TRBV20-1 and TRBJ2-2, with D possibly matching TRBD2 (5 bases). Germline V lookup: CDR1 DFQATT, CDR2 SNEGSKA (reference sequence). CDR3 length equals 16 residues. Trimming stripped 3 bases from V and 0 bases from J, with 14 bases between. The chain's CDR3 is CSAREPTRSNTGELFF. For the CDR3, the DNA is TGCAGTGCTAGGGAACCCACTAGATCGAACACCGGGGAGCTGTTTTTT.

The rearrangement links TRBV5-1 to TRBJ2-7, with 10 bases lining up with TRBD2. The trim removed 4 bases at V and 1 base at J, leaving 14 bases unmatched. Looked up from germline, CDR1 is SGHRS and CDR2 is YFSETQ. The CDR3 loop spans 18 amino acids. The CDR3 DNA sequence: TGCGCCAGCAGCCTGGCTGTCGGCTCTAGCGGGAGTTCCTACGAGCAGTACTTC. Translated: CASSLAVGSSGSSYEQYF.

J is TRBJ2-2 and V is TRBV7-2, with 7 bases lining up with TRBD1. V dropped 1 base and J dropped 5; count of bases not matched to a gene: 4. In germline, CDR1 is SGHTA, CDR2 FQGNSA. The CDR3 spans 15 residues. The CDR3 spells CASSLGGGRTGELFF. The CDR3 DNA sequence: TGTGCCAGCAGCTTAGGAGGGGGCCGAACCGGGGAGCTGTTTTTT.

This clonotype was seen many times. This chain uses TRBV6-1 with TRBJ2-2; 11 nucleotides match TRBD2. Germline CDR1 is MNHNS and CDR2 is SASEGT. CDR3 size: 14 residues. V lost 7 bases to trimming and J lost 4 bases; unmatched junction nucleotides: 2. CDR3 nucleotide sequence: TGTGCCAGCAAACTAGCGGGAGTCACCGGGGAGCTGTTTTTT. Its protein is CASKLAGVTGELFF.

The chain combines TRBV29-1 with TRBJ1-2, with D maybe TRBD1 (5 bases). Trimming left V 8 bases short and J 0 bases short, with 10 bases between. CDR3 size: 12 residues. In germline, CDR1 is SQVTM, CDR2 ANQGSEA. CDR3 DNA: TGCAGCATCTCGGACACTAACTATGGCTACACCTTC. Amino acids: CSISDTNYGYTF.

This clonotype was observed a few times. The chain uses TRBV11-2 and TRBJ1-5; D is uncertain. Trimming shortened V by 2 bases and J by 7 bases, and 9 bases separated the two germline ends. CDR3 size: 13 residues. Germline CDR1 and CDR2: SGHAT and FQNNGV. The CDR3 DNA reads as TGTGCCAGCAGCTTAACCGCGAGCCAGCCCCAGCATTTT. Protein sequence: CASSLTASQPQHF. Drawing the rest from reference TRBV11-2 and TRBJ1-5, the complete variable domain is EAGVAQSPRYKIIEKRQSVAFWCNPISGHATLYWYQQILGQGPKLLIQFQNNGVVDDSQLPKDRFSAERLKGVDSTLKIQPAKLEDSAVYLCASSLTASQPQHFGDGTRLSIL.

V and J are TRBV7-9 and TRBJ1-2; 7 nucleotides agree with TRBD1. The CDR3 is 17 amino acids. Trimming at V came to 4 bases and at J to 6 bases, leaving 17 bases not matched to a gene. CDR1 SEHNR and CDR2 FQNEAQ come from the germline V gene (reference sequence). The CDR3 loop reads CASSSVKTWDSRDGYTF. Written as DNA, the CDR3 is TGTGCCAGCAGCTCAGTAAAAACGTGGGACAGTCGTGATGGCTACACCTTC.

The chain recombines TRBV10-3 with TRBJ2-7, with D unclear. Germline CDR1 and CDR2: ENHRY and SYGVKD. Trimming cost V 4 bases and J 4 bases, with 11 bases left between them. The CDR3 sequence is 13 residues long. CDR3 sequence reads: CAISGSSFYEQYF. CDR3 coding DNA: TGTGCCATCAGTGGATCCAGCTTTTACGAGCAGTACTTC.

There are a few counts of this clonotype. The V call is TRBV6-2 or TRBV6-3, the J call TRBJ1-1; D remains ambiguous. In germline, CDR1 is MNHEY, CDR2 SVGEGT. This CDR3 region has 12 residues. Deletions cut 6 bases from V and 6 bases from J, with 11 bases between. The CDR3 loop reads CASSQDTPEAFF. CDR3 in DNA: TGTGCCAGCAGCCAAGACACGCCTGAAGCTTTCTTT.

This clonotype has a count of ten or more. The chain joins TRBV20-1 to TRBJ2-5; possibly TRBD2 for D (5 bases). With 6 bases removed from V and 3 bases from J, the gap between germline ends came to 14 bases. The CDR3 covers 13 residues. Per the germline V gene, CDR1 is DFQATT and CDR2 is SNEGSKA (reference sequence). This CDR3 is CSAPRWREETQYF. The CDR3 nucleotides are TGCAGTGCCCCCAGGTGGCGGGAAGAGACCCAGTACTTC.

The rearrangement links TRBV6-2 or TRBV6-3 to TRBJ2-7, with D possibly being TRBD1 (5 bases). Germline CDR1 reads MNHEY; CDR2 reads SVGEGT. This CDR3 comprises 16 residues. The V end lost 0 bases, the J end lost 5 bases, and 17 bases lay between the germline ends. The DNA of the CDR3 is TGTGCCAGCAGTTACTCGATGGGGCAGGGCGTCGACGAGCAGTACTTC. Translation: CASSYSMGQGVDEQYF.

This sequence joins TRBV4-1 and TRBJ2-1; the match to TRBD1 covers 9 bases. Germline lookup yields CDR1 MGHRA and CDR2 YSYEKL. V was clipped by 1 base and J by 5 bases; unmatched bases: 12. The CDR3 covers 18 residues. CDR3 sequence reads: CASSQGVFRTGDHNEQFF. The CDR3 DNA reads TGCGCCAGCAGCCAAGGGGTTTTTCGGACAGGGGACCACAATGAGCAGTTCTTC.